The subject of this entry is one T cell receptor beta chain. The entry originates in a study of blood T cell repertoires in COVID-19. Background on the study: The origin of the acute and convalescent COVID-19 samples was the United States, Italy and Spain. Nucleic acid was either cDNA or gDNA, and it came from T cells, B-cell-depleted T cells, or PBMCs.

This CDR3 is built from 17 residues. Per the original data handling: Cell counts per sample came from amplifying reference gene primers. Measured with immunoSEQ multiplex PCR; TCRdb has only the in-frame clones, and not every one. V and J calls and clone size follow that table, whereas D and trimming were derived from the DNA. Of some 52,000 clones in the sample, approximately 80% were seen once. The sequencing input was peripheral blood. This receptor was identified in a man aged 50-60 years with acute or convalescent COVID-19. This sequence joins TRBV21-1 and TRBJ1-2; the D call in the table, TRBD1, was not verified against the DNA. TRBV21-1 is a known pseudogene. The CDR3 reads CASSKGGNRGPNYGYTF. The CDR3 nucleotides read TGTGCCAGCAGCAAAGGGGGAAACAGGGGACCTAACTATGGCTACACCTTC.